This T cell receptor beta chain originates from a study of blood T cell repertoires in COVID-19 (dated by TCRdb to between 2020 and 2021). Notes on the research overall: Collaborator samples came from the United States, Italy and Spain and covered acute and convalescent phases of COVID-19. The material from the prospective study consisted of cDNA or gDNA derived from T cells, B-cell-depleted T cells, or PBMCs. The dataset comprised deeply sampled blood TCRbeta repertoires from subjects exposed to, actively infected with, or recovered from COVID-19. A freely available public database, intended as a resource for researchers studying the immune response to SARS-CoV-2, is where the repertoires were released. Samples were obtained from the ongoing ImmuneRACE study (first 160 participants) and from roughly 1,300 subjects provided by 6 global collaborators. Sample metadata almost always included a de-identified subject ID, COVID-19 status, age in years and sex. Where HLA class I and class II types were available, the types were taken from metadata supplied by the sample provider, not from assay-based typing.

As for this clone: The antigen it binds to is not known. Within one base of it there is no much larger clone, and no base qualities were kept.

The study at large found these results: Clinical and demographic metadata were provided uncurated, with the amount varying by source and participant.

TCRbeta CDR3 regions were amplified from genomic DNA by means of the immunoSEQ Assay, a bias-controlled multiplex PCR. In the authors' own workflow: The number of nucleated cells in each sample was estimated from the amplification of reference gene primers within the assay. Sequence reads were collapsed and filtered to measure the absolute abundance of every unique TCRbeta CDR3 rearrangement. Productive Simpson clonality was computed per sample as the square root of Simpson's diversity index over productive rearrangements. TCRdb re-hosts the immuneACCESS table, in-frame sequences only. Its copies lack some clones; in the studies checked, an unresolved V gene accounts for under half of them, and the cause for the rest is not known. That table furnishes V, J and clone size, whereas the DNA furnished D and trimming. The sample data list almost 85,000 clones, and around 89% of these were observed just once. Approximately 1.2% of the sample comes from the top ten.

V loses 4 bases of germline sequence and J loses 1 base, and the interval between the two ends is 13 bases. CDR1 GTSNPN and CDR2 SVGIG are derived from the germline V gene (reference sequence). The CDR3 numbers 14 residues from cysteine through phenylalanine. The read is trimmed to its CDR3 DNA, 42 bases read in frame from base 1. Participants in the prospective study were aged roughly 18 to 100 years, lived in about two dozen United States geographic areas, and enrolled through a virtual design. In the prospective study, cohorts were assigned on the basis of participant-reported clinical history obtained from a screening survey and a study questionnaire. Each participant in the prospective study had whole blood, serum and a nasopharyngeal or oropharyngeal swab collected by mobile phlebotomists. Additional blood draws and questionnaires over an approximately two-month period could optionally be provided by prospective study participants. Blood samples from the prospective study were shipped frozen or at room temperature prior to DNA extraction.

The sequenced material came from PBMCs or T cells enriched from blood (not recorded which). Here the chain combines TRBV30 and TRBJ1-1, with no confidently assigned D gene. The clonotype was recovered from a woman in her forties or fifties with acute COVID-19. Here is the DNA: TGTGCCTGGAAGGCCGGAGTTAGGAACACTGAAGCTTTCTTT. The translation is CAWKAGVRNTEAFF.